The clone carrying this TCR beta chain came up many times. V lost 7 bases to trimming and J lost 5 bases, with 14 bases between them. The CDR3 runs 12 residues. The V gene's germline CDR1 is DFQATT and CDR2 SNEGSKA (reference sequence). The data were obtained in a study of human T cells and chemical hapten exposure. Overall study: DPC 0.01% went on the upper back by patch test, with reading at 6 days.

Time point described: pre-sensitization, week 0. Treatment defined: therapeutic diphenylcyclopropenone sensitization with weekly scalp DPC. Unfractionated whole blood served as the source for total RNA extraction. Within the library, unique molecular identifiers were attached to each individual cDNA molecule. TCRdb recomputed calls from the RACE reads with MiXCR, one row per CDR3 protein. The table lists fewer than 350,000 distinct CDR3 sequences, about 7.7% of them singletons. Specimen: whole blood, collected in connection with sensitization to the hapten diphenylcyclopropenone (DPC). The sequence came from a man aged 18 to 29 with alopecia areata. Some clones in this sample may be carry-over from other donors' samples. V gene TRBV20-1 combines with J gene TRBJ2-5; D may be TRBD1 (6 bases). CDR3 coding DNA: TGCAGTGGAAACAGGGTTGATGAGACCCAGTACTTC. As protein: CSGNRVDETQYF.